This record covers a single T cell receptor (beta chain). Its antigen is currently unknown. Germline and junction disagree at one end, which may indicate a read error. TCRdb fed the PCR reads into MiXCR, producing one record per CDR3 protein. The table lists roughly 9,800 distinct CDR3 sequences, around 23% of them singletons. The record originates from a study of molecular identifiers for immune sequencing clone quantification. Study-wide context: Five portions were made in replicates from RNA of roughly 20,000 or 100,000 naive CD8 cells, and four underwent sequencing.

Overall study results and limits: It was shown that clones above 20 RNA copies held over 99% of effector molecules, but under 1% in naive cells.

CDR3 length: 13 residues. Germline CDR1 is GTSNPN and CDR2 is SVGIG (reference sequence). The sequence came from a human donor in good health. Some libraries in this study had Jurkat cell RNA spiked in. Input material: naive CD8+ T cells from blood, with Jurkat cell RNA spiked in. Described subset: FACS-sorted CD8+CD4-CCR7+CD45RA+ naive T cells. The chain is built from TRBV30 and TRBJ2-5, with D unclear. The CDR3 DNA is TGTGCCTGGCCCCCTTCAGACTTCTATTGGATCTCCTTC. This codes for CAWPPSDFYWISF.